This TCR beta chain was sequenced in a study of CD8 T cells in ankylosing spondylitis. Study findings and constraints: Characteristic, it appeared, of ankylosing spondylitis blood was a TCR beta motif of 7 or 8 highly homologous variants. Past research had described some motif variants in reactive arthritis synovial fluid and blood. Enrichment of disease-linked clones was reportedly significant in matched ankylosing spondylitis synovial fluid. CD8+ disease-linked clones were present at relatively low frequencies in blood.

Using quantitative 5'-RACE with molecular barcodes, the authors made TCR beta libraries. TCRdb reprocessed the 5' RACE reads with MiXCR, giving one entry per CDR3 protein. The repertoire has 200,000 to 250,000 distinct CDR3 sequences, 18% of them found once; the top ten carry 40% to 50%. Germline V lookup: CDR1 LGHNT, CDR2 FRNRAP. V was shortened by 0 bases and J by 5 bases, with 11 bases between the two germline ends. This CDR3 has 15 residues. Turning to this clonotype: Its antigen is undetermined.

The TCR was taken from a male donor with ankylosing spondylitis. This chain uses TRBV12-5 with TRBJ1-3, with D tentatively TRBD1 (6 bases). What was sequenced was blood, either unsorted or a sorted T cell fraction (not recorded which). The CDR3 sequence is CASGLVLGTRNTIYF. DNA of the CDR3: TGTGCTAGTGGTTTGGTACTTGGGACAAGAAACACCATATATTTT.